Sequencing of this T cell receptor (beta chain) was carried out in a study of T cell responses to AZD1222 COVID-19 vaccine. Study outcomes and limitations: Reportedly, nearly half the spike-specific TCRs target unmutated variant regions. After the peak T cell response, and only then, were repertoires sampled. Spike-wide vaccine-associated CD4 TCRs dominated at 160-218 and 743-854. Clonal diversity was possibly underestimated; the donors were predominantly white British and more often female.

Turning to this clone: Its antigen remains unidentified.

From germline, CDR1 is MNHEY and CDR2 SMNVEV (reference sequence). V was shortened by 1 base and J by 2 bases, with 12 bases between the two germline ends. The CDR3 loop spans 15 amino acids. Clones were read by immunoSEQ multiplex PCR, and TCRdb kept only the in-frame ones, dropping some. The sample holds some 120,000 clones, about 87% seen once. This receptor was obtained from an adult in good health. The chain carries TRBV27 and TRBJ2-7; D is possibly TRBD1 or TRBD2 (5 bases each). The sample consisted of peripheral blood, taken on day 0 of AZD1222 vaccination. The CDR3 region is CASSLFRSGPYEQYF. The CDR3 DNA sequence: TGTGCCAGCAGTTTATTCCGGTCGGGGCCCTACGAGCAGTACTTC.